The T cell receptor (beta chain) described here comes from a study of T cell responses to AZD1222 COVID-19 vaccine (dated by TCRdb to the early 2020s). Notes on the research overall: Because spike-specific TCR depth and breadth did not differ between the two schedules, AZD1222 recipients who got a second dose at roughly 4 weeks were pooled with those who got a second dose at roughly 12 weeks. Trial participants were enrolled by age into 18-55, 56-69 and 70-plus year subgroups, with around 150, 28 and 57 TCR-sequenced participants respectively. A total of 230 to 250 trial participants underwent TCR sequencing, of whom about 210 received two doses of AZD1222 and roughly 25 received two doses of the MenACWY control vaccine. Results and caveats for the whole study, not just this receptor: Because no day 14 peak-response samples were available, the repertoires could be characterized only after the peak T cell response. Conclusions about previously exposed vaccinees are limited, since just five to seven AZD1222 recipients were seropositive for SARS-CoV-2 at baseline. Reportedly, almost half of the unique spike-specific TCRs recognized epitopes lying outside the regions that are mutated in the B.1.351 and B.1.1.7 variants. Spike-specific TCR breadth and depth rose significantly after two AZD1222 doses compared with day 0 and with MenACWY recipients. In the small 56-69-year group, the increase in depth fell short of significance, most likely because of low power. Participants were mostly white British and included more females than males, and it was suggested by the authors that clonal diversity may have been underestimated. CD4 TCRs associated with the vaccine covered the entire spike protein, and the dominant responses were in regions 160-218 and 743-854.

This clone was seen just once. Its recognized antigen is unknown. No much larger clonotype is one base removed from it; base qualities were not supplied. The CDR3 regions of human TCRbeta chains were analyzed by immunosequencing. The authors' analysis ran thus. Repertoire TCRs were matched against a reference library of SARS-CoV-2-specific TCRs generated with the MIRA antigen-specificity platform. Breadth was defined as the fraction of unique TCRs that were SARS-CoV-2-associated, and depth was defined as the fraction of total T cells that were SARS-CoV-2-associated. Using the MIRA data, each spike-specific TCR was mapped to the spike region that the TCR reacts to and placed in a CD4 or CD8 class. Log10-transformed breadth and depth values were compared by one-way ANOVA with Sidak's multiple comparisons tests. The table comes from immuneACCESS by way of TCRdb, which keeps in-frame sequences with V and J called. Part of the clones is missing from these tables; in studies checked, under half for an unresolved V gene and the rest for unknown reasons. From that table come the V and J calls and clone size; the DNA was used to work out D and trimming. The sample includes about 130,000 clones, with more than 80% observed a single time. The ten biggest clones cover approximately 1.5% of the sample.

Read against the paper, the sample's time point label means: baseline before first vaccination. Vaccinee samples were obtained from the UK trials COV001 and COV002, which included a single-blind randomized controlled phase 2/3 trial of AZD1222 (ChAdOx1 nCoV-19) in healthy adults. Trial participant PBMC samples were collected at day 0 and day 28 after the second dose for TCRbeta chain sequencing. The TCR originated in an adult in good health. The sequences come from peripheral blood, collected on day 0 of AZD1222 vaccination.

CDR3 region: CASSLGGEGAFF. The DNA sequence is given as TGTGCCAGCAGTTTAGGGGGGGAGGGAGCTTTCTTT. Rearrangement joined TRBV27 to TRBJ1-1, with TRBD1 perhaps the D gene, on 5 matching bases. V and J are truncated by 2 bases and 10 bases respectively, leaving an intervening sequence of 11 bases. The CDR3 runs 12 residues from the cysteine to the phenylalanine. Just the 36-base CDR3 DNA is kept, in frame starting at base 1. CDR1 and CDR2 (MNHEY, SMNVEV) derive from the germline V gene (reference sequence).